These 17 T cell receptor beta chains originate from one sample sequenced in a study of molecular identifiers for immune sequencing clone quantification. In TCRdb, the PCR reads were re-called with MiXCR into one record per CDR3 protein. Here the sample spans about 640,000 distinct CDR3 sequences, just under 20% being singletons. The sequenced sample consisted of naive CD8+ T cells from blood, with Jurkat cell RNA spiked in. Subset reported: FACS-sorted CD8+CD4-CCR7+CD45RA+ naive T cells. These receptors all come from a human donor in good health. Some libraries in this study had Jurkat cell RNA spiked in.

This clonotype was counted at least ten times. The rearrangement uses TRBV6-8 and TRBJ1-1; 12 bases are shared with TRBD1. Germline V CDR1 and CDR2: MNHGY, SAAAGT. This CDR3 spans 16 amino acids. Trimming took 2 bases from V and 8 from J; bases not matched to a gene: 9. Here the CDR3 DNA reads TGTGCCAGCAGTTACCTGAACGGGACAGGGGGCCCGGAAGCTTTCTTT. As protein: CASSYLNGTGGPEAFF.

The chain combines TRBV2 with TRBJ2-1; TRBD2 matches 12 bases. Germline V gene sequence: CDR1 SNHLY, CDR2 FYNNEI. V was pared by 3 bases and J by 9 bases, with 3 bases of the junction left unmatched. The CDR3 runs 14 residues. DNA of the CDR3: TGTGCCAGCAGTGAGACTAGCGGGGGTCTTGAGCAGTTCTTC. As protein: CASSETSGGLEQFF.

The V and J genes are TRBV27 and TRBJ2-5, with a weak D call TRBD1 (6 bases). CDR3 length: 14 amino acids. The ends were cut back, 5 bases at V and 5 bases at J, with 15 bases in the middle. The germline V gene has CDR1 MNHEY and CDR2 SMNVEV (reference sequence). As DNA, the CDR3 is TGTGCCAGCAGTCCCGAGGGGGTACTGGAGACCCAGTACTTC. Its translation is CASSPEGVLETQYF.

Ten or more counts support this clonotype. The J gene is TRBJ2-3, the V gene TRBV12-3 or TRBV12-4, with 9 bases that match TRBD1. With V trimmed by 6 bases and J by 5 bases, 6 bases remained unmatched. The CDR3 is made up of 14 amino acids. This CDR3 is CASRGQGFEDTQYF. The CDR3 coding sequence is TGTGCCAGCAGGGGACAGGGCTTTGAAGATACGCAGTATTTT.

This clonotype was seen a handful of times. The chain couples TRBV30 to TRBJ1-1, with D unresolved. V was trimmed by 5 bases and J by 4 bases, leaving 8 bases between them. The CDR3 is 11 residues long. Germline CDR1 GTSNPN, CDR2 SVGIG (reference sequence). The CDR3 DNA reads as TGTGCCTGGGGAACCACCACTGAAGCTTTCTTT. Its translation is CAWGTTTEAFF.

The table lists this clonotype with many counts. This rearrangement joins TRBV3-1 to TRBJ1-2; the match to TRBD1 covers 9 bases. The CDR3 is 14 residues long. V shed 4 bases, J shed 3 bases, and the junction held 3 bases outside the gene matches. Germline values: CDR1 LGHDT, CDR2 YNNKEL (reference sequence). The CDR3 sequence: CASSPDRGDYGYTF. CDR3 sequence (DNA): TGTGCCAGCAGCCCGGACAGGGGAGACTATGGCTACACCTTC.

This clonotype was seen repeatedly, ten times or more. The rearrangement uses TRBV27 and TRBJ2-7; D gene unclear. Germline CDR1 and CDR2: MNHEY and SMNVEV (reference sequence). The CDR3 totals 13 residues. Trimming cost V 0 bases and J 2 bases, with 5 bases left between them. The CDR3 region has the DNA TGTGCCAGCAGTTTATCTGCTCCCTACGAGCAGTACTTC. This translates into CASSLSAPYEQYF.

This clonotype has a count of ten or more. The chain combines TRBV4-1 with TRBJ2-4; 12 nucleotides match TRBD1. The CDR3 is made up of 19 amino acids. Germline CDR1 MGHRA, CDR2 YSYEKL. J was trimmed by 8 bases and V by 3 bases; bases with no gene match: 17. The DNA for the CDR3 is TGCGCCAGCAGCCACCGGGACAGGGGGCTTATCAGCTCTCCAGACATTCAGTACTTC. The encoded protein is CASSHRDRGLISSPDIQYF.

Concerning this clonotype: This may arise from a read error, as a much more abundant clone is one base away. The chain joins TRBV12-3 or TRBV12-4 to TRBJ1-4; no clear D. The CDR3 is 15 residues long. CDR3 residues: CASRGRNTTNEKPFF. The CDR3 bases are TGTGCCAGCAGGGGAAGGAATACAACTAATGAAAAACCGTTTTTT.

The genes are TRBV6-9 and TRBJ1-1; possibly TRBD1 for D (5 bases). The CDR3 contains 18 residues. Germline CDR1 MNHGY, CDR2 SVAAGI. Trimming took off 0 bases at V and 1 base at J, with 18 bases between the two ends. In DNA form, the CDR3 reads TGTGCCAGCAGTTATTCATGGGGGGAGCGGGGACGGAACACTGAAGCTTTCTTT. This gives the protein CASSYSWGERGRNTEAFF.

In this sample, this clonotype turned up many times. V gene TRBV7-6 combines with J gene TRBJ1-1; TRBD1 matches 9 bases. The CDR3 totals 15 residues. Trimming removed 4 bases from V and 4 bases from J; junction bases left unmatched: 7. Germline V CDR1 and CDR2: SGHVS, FNYEAQ. The CDR3 nucleotides are TGTGCCAGCAGCTCAGAACAGGGGGCGACCACTGAAGCTTTCTTT. Translating gives CASSSEQGATTEAFF.

In this sample, this clonotype turned up many times. This sequence joins TRBV11-3 and TRBJ2-3; D gene ambiguous. The CDR3 runs to 14 residues. The V gene lost 5 bases and the J gene lost 1 base, with 10 bases spanning the gap. Germline lookup yields CDR1 SGHNT and CDR2 YENEEA. DNA of the CDR3: TGTGCCAGCAGCCCAACGTATGGCACAGATACGCAGTATTTT. The encoded protein is CASSPTYGTDTQYF.

The chain joins TRBV6-5 to TRBJ1-4; unclear D gene. V lost 5 bases, J lost 12 bases, and 25 bases lay in between. The germline CDR1 and CDR2 sequences are MNHEY and SVGAGI. This CDR3 region has 16 residues. CDR3 DNA sequence: TGTGCCAGCAGTCCCGCCCCCGGTTTAACAGACGAACAACTGTTTTTT. Its protein product is CASSPAPGLTDEQLFF.

This clonotype was seen many times. The chain employs TRBV29-1 and TRBJ2-5, with TRBD2 matching over 7 bases. This CDR3 contains 14 residues. In germline, CDR1 is SQVTM, CDR2 ANQGSEA. Trimming at V came to 7 bases and at J to 2 bases, leaving 10 bases not matched to a gene. The CDR3 DNA sequence: TGCAGCGCACGGGGGGTTTTCGGGCAAGAGACCCAGTACTTC. It is translated as CSARGVFGQETQYF.

This clonotype was seen repeatedly, ten times or more. The rearrangement links TRBV5-1 to TRBJ2-7; D is possibly TRBD1 (5 bases). Trimming left V 1 base short and J 3 bases short, with 11 bases between. In germline, CDR1 is SGHRS, CDR2 YFSETQ. This CDR3 comprises 14 residues. The CDR3, as DNA: TGCGCCAGCAGCTTGCTTGGGGCAGGCTACGAGCAGTACTTC. Translation: CASSLLGAGYEQYF.

The CDR3 sequence: CASSDGAEAFF. The CDR3, as DNA: TGCGCCAGCAGTGATGGGGCTGAAGCTTTCTTT. This chain joins TRBV10-2 and TRBJ1-1; no clear D gene. CDR3 length equals 11 residues. V lost 3 bases, J lost 6 bases, and 5 bases lay in between. Germline assignment: CDR1 WSHSY and CDR2 SAAADI.

Only a few counts were recorded for this clonotype. The chain combines TRBV9 with TRBJ1-1; the match to TRBD1 covers 7 bases. V lost 3 bases, J lost 3 bases, and 5 bases stayed unmatched. Germline assignment: CDR1 SGDLS and CDR2 YYNGEE. The CDR3 is 14 amino acids. The CDR3 DNA sequence: TGTGCCAGCAGCGCCGGGACAGAGCACACTGAAGCTTTCTTT. This codes for CASSAGTEHTEAFF. Supplemented by reference TRBV9 and TRBJ1-1, the full variable domain reads DSGVTQTPKHLITATGQRVTLRCSPRSGDLSVYWYQQSLDQGLQFLIQYYNGEERAKGNILERFSAQQFPDLHSELNLSSLELGDSALYFCASSAGTEHTEAFFGQGTRLTVV.